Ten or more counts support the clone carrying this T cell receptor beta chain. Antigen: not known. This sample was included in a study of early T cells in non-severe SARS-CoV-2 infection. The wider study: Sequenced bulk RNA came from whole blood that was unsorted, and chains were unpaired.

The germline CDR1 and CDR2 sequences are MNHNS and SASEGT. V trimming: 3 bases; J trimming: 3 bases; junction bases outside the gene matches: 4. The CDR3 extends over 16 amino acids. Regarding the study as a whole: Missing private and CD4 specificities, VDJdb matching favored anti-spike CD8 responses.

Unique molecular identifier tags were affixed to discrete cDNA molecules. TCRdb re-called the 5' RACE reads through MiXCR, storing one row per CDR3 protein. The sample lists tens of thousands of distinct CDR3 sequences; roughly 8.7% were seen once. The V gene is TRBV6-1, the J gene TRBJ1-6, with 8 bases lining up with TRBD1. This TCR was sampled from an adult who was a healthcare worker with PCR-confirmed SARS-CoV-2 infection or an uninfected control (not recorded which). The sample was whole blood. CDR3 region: CASSEMTGVYNSPLHF. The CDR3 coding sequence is TGTGCCAGCAGTGAGATGACAGGGGTCTATAATTCACCCCTCCACTTT.